This TCR beta chain was captured in a study of beta chain features in type 1 diabetes. The study reverse transcribed the entire isolated RNA, so it sequenced expressed TCRB transcripts. Sequencing of naive, central memory and regulatory T cell samples gave an average of about 3.9 million reads. Sequencing used immunoSEQ multiplex PCR; TCRdb keeps in-frame clones, though not all of them. The data show hundreds of thousands of clones, 11% to 15% seen once. The ends lost 3 bases at V and 4 bases at J; junction bases unmatched: 10. The CDR3 runs to 15 residues. Germline CDR1 SQVTM, CDR2 ANQGSEA. Study findings and constraints: The naive, central memory and Treg TCRB repertoires showed an apparent similarity that was greater among patients than among healthy donors. Shorter TCRB CDR3s, moderately but significantly so, marked every one of the four CD4+ subsets in Type 1 diabetes patients. Type 1 diabetes patients showed fewer insertions and more deletions at VDJ junctions.

Details on this clone: Its antigen remains unidentified.

Sequencing was performed on central memory CD4+ T cells from blood. This receptor was obtained from a man aged 30 to 45 in good health. The rearrangement links TRBV29-1 to TRBJ1-1; 8 bases match TRBD1. CDR3 in DNA: TGCAGCGTTGATCCTACCCTGACAGGGGCCACTGAAGCTTTCTTT. Translated, it gives CSVDPTLTGATEAFF.